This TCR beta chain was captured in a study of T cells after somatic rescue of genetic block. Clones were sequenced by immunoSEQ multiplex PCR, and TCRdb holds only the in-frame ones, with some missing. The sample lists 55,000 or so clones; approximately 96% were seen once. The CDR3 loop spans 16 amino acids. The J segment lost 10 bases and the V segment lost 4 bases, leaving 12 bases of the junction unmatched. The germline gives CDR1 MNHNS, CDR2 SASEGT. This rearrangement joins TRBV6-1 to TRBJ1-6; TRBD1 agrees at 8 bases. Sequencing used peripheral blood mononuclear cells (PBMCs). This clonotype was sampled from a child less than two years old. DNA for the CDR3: TGTGCCAGCAGTGCCCCTCCCGGACAGGGAGGCTCACCCCTCCACTTT. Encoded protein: CASSAPPGQGGSPLHF.